The 13 T cell receptor beta chains below all came from one sample that was sequenced in a study of T cells after yellow fever vaccination. MiXCR was run by TCRdb on the 5' RACE reads, yielding one entry per CDR3 protein. The sample lists about 300,000 distinct CDR3 sequences, about 6.6% seen once, with around 17% in the top ten. This material consisted of PBMCs, taken 45 days after the first yellow fever vaccination. These receptors all stem from a young man who received the YFV17D yellow fever vaccine.

V and J are TRBV6-5 and TRBJ1-1; D is unresolved. The germline V and J ends were trimmed by 1 base and 1 base, with 7 bases remaining between them. From germline, CDR1 is MNHEY and CDR2 SVGAGI. The CDR3 is made up of 14 amino acids. The CDR3: CASSYWGRNTEAFF. CDR3 in DNA: TGTGCCAGCAGTTACTGGGGAAGGAACACTGAAGCTTTCTTT.

This clonotype turned up a few times. The chain has TRBV4-1 and TRBJ2-1; D call uncertain. The germline CDR1 and CDR2 sequences are MGHRA and YSYEKL. Trimming shortened V by 4 bases and J by 5 bases, and 9 bases separated the two germline ends. The CDR3 has 13 residues. The CDR3 coding sequence is TGCGCCAGCAGCCCAGAGATAGACAATGAGCAGTTCTTC. Protein: CASSPEIDNEQFF.

This clonotype was seen more than once but under ten times. This chain uses TRBV20-1 with TRBJ2-5; unclear D gene. V dropped 6 bases and J dropped 2 bases, with 16 bases sitting between them. The CDR3 is made up of 14 amino acids. Germline V gives CDR1 DFQATT, CDR2 SNEGSKA (reference sequence). CDR3 in amino acids: CSAPSLTLQETQYF. The CDR3 DNA reads as TGCAGTGCCCCTAGTTTGACTTTACAAGAGACCCAGTACTTC.

The chain has TRBV4-3 and TRBJ1-2; D is possibly TRBD1 (6 bases). Per germline, CDR1 LGHNA and CDR2 YSLEER. This CDR3 is 16 amino acids long. Trimming stripped 5 bases from V and 4 bases from J, with 20 bases between. CDR3 sequence: CASSSLVQGVVYGYTF. CDR3 coding DNA: TGCGCCAGCAGCTCCCTTGTACAGGGAGTGGTCTATGGCTACACCTTC.

This clonotype was counted only a few times. The chain employs TRBV27 and TRBJ2-7, with 8 nucleotides matching TRBD2. This CDR3 is built from 15 residues. The V gene's germline CDR1 is MNHEY and CDR2 SMNVEV (reference sequence). With 4 bases clipped from V and 4 bases from J, the junction kept 9 bases outside the gene matches. CDR3 protein: CASSWTSRIVYEQYF. Written as DNA, the CDR3 is TGTGCCAGCAGTTGGACTAGCCGAATCGTATACGAGCAGTACTTC.

This clonotype has more than one count but fewer than ten. The rearrangement uses TRBV20-1 and TRBJ2-7; TRBD2 might be the D (6 bases). This CDR3 comprises 14 residues. Trimming removed 1 base from V and 3 bases from J, with 13 bases in between. In germline, CDR1 is DFQATT, CDR2 SNEGSKA (reference sequence). The CDR3 DNA is TGCAGTGCTAGAGTTGGAGGGTCTGGCTACGAGCAGTACTTC. As protein: CSARVGGSGYEQYF.

The CDR3, as DNA: TGTGCCAGCAGTGTAGGACATGCCAACGAGCAGTACGTC. Translation gives CASSVGHANEQYV. The rearrangement uses TRBV12-3 or TRBV12-4 and TRBJ2-7; weak D call: TRBD1 (5 bases). Trimming removed 5 bases from V and 5 bases from J, with 13 bases in between. The CDR3 is 13 residues long.

The chain recombines TRBV7-9 with TRBJ2-5, with 8 nucleotides matching TRBD2. The CDR3 is made up of 16 amino acids. Germline-derived CDR1 and CDR2 are SEHNR and FQNEAQ (reference sequence). V shed 3 bases, J shed 1 base, and the junction held 7 bases outside the gene matches. In nucleotides, the CDR3 is TGTGCCAGCAGCTTGCGGGGGGACTACCTCCAAGAGACCCAGTACTTC. Its protein product is CASSLRGDYLQETQYF.

V usage is TRBV9 and J usage is TRBJ2-3, with 16 bases matching TRBD2. V lost 3 bases and J lost 7; bases outside the gene matches: 5. CDR1 is SGDLS and CDR2 is YYNGEE in the germline V gene. This CDR3 contains 16 residues. The CDR3 loop reads CASSAGTSGGANTQYF. CDR3 in DNA: TGTGCCAGCAGCGCTGGGACTAGCGGGGGGGCGAATACGCAGTATTTT.

This clonotype was seen a few times. The chain joins TRBV3-1 to TRBJ1-2; the D gene is possibly TRBD1 (6 bases). The CDR3 has 12 amino acids. Trimming stripped 1 base from V and 8 bases from J, with 8 bases between. Germline CDR1 LGHDT, CDR2 YNNKEL (reference sequence). The chain's CDR3 is CASSQGRGGYTF. DNA for the CDR3: TGTGCCAGCAGCCAAGGCAGGGGCGGCTACACCTTC.

The J gene is TRBJ1-3, the V gene TRBV6-2 or TRBV6-3; no clear D gene. The CDR3 runs to 15 residues. The V gene's germline CDR1 is MNHEY and CDR2 SVGEGT. V dropped 6 bases and J dropped 2 bases, with 14 bases sitting between them. This CDR3 reads CASSSGFRTGNTIYF. As DNA, the CDR3 is TGTGCCAGCAGCTCAGGATTCCGAACTGGAAACACCATATATTTT.

This clonotype was detected many times. The chain has TRBV18 and TRBJ2-1, with D possibly matching TRBD1 (5 bases). Per the germline V gene, CDR1 is KGHSH and CDR2 is LQKENI. Trimming took off 2 bases at V and 7 bases at J, with 12 bases between the two ends. CDR3 length: 14 amino acids. The DNA for the CDR3 is TGTGCCAGCTCACCAAGAACAGGTGAGAATGAGCAGTTCTTC. It yields the protein CASSPRTGENEQFF.

CDR3: CASLWGQGASETQYF. The CDR3 DNA sequence: TGTGCCAGCCTCTGGGGACAGGGGGCTTCAGAGACCCAGTACTTC. V gene TRBV12-3 or TRBV12-4 combines with J gene TRBJ2-5; the match to TRBD1 covers 12 bases. With 8 bases clipped from V and 4 bases from J, the junction kept 8 bases outside the gene matches. There are 15 residues in the CDR3.